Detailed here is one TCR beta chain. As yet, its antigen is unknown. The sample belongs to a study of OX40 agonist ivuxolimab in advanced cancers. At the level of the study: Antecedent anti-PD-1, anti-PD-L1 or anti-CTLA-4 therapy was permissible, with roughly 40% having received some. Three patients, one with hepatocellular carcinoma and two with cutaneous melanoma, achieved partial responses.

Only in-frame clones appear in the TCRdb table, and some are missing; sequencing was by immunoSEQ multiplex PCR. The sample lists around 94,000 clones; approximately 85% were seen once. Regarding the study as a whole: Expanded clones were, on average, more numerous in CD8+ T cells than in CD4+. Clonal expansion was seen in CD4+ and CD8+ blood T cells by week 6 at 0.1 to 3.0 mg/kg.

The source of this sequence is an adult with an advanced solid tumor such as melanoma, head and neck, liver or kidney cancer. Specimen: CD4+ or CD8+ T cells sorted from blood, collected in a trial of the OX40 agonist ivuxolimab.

The CDR3 spells CASSVSLVEQFF. The CDR3 nucleotides read TGTGCCAGCAGTGTGTCTCTCGTTGAGCAGTTCTTC. The chain recombines TRBV6-1 with TRBJ2-1; D unresolved. Deletions cut 4 bases from V and 9 bases from J, with 10 bases between. The CDR3 sequence is 12 residues long. The germline V gene has CDR1 MNHNS and CDR2 SASEGT.